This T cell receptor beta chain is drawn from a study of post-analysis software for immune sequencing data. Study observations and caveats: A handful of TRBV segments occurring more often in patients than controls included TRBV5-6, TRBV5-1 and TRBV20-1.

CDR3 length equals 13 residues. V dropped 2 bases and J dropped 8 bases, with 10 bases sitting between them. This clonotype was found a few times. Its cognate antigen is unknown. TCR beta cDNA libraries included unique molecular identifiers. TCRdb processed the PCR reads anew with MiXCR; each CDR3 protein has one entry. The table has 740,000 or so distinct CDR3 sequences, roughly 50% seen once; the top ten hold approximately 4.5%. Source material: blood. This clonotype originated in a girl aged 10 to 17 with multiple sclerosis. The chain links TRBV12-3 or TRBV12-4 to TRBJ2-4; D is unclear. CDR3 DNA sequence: TGTGCCAGCAGTTTACAGGCGAGTGACATTCAGTACTTC. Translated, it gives CASSLQASDIQYF.